This T cell receptor (beta chain) was observed in a study of cytomegalovirus exposure and HLA in healthy donors. Germline V gives CDR1 MDHEN, CDR2 SYDVKM. The length of the CDR3 is 14 residues. The V segment lost 6 bases and the J segment 3 bases; nucleotides outside the gene matches: 8. Study-wide findings and caveats: Exclusion as indistinguishable affected some V segments, including TRBV6-2 and TRBV6-3. Presence/absence analyses treated sequencing depth as roughly uniform across donors. Later work found that TCR association rates differed between HLA loci; DRB1 had the most and HLA-C the fewest. An observed cluster of highly shared sequence variants was recorded as a likely sequencing artifact.

It was with 60 Vbeta and 13 Jbeta primers that the PCR ran. Method: immunoSEQ multiplex PCR; TCRdb's copy keeps in-frame clones and lacks some. The repertoire holds under 150,000 clones, with 76% as singletons. With respect to this clone: Its antigen is undetermined.

The sample taken for sequencing was PBMCs. The J gene is TRBJ2-7, the V gene TRBV28; the match to TRBD2 covers 7 bases. The clonotype comes from a man aged 18 to 35 in good health and CMV-seronegative. The CDR3 region is CASSRWEGLYEQYF. In DNA, the CDR3 is TGTGCCAGCAGCAGGTGGGAGGGCCTCTACGAGCAGTACTTC.